This TCR beta chain was identified during a study of T cells expressing NK-cell markers. In the study overall: Sorted CD3+CD56+NKG2C+, CD3+CD56+NKG2C- and CD3+CD56-NKG2C+ T-cell subsets were beta-chain profiled.

Germline V CDR1 and CDR2: ENHRY, SYGVKD. The CDR3 sequence is 13 residues long. TCRdb reprocessed the 5' RACE reads, keeping one entry per CDR3 protein, no DNA. Listed are some 280,000 distinct CDR3 sequences; about 0.4% falls within the top ten. The sequencing sample was made of blood T cells: a sorted CD56 or NKG2C T cell subset, CD4+ or CD8+ T cells, or bulk PBMC T cells (not recorded which). The source is a man aged 18 to 30 in good health. V is TRBV10-3 and J is TRBJ2-1; there is no DNA to check the TCRdb D call of TRBD1. The CDR3 is CAISESSGGEQFF.